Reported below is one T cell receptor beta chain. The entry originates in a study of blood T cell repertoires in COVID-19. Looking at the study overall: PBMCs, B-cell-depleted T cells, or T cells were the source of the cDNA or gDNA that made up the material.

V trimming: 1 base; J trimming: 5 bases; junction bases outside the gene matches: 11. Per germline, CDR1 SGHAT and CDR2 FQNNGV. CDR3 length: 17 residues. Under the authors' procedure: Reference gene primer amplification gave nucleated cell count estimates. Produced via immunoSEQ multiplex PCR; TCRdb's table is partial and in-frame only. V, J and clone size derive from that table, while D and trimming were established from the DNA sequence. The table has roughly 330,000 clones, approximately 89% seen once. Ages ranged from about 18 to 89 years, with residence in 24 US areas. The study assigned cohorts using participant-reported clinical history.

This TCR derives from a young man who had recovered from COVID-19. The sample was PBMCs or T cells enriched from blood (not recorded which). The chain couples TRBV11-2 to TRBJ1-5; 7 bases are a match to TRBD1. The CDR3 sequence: CASSLGKGALDHQPQHF. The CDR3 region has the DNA TGTGCCAGCAGCTTAGGGAAGGGGGCCCTGGATCATCAGCCCCAGCATTTT.